The next 26 T cell receptor beta chains were all read from a single sample in a study of blood T cell repertoires in COVID-19. Measured with immunoSEQ multiplex PCR; TCRdb has only the in-frame clones, and not every one. Of a few hundred thousand clones detected, about 88% appear once; the ten largest clones hold roughly 1.4%. The source material was PBMCs or T cells enriched from blood (not recorded which). The receptors were sampled from a woman in her late teens or twenties who had been exposed to COVID-19.

The chain is built from TRBV23-1 and TRBJ2-7; D possibly corresponds to TRBD1 (6 bases). TRBV23-1 is an ORF, with its function uncertain. The CDR3 spans 19 residues. Trimming pared 0 bases from V and 0 bases from J, leaving 21 bases between. In nucleotides, the CDR3 is TGCGCCAGCAGTCAATCTTTCCGAACAGGGTCAGGCTACTCCTACGAGCAGTACTTC. Translated: CASSQSFRTGSGYSYEQYF.

The chain couples TRBV28 to TRBJ1-2; D is possibly TRBD1 (6 bases). Trimming removed 4 bases at V and 8 bases at J, with 14 bases between. The CDR3 spans 13 residues. Germline V gives CDR1 MDHEN, CDR2 SYDVKM. The CDR3 region is CASSSLGTNGYTF. As DNA, the CDR3 is TGTGCCAGCAGTTCCCTTGGGACAAACGGCTACACCTTC.

The rearrangement joins TRBV4-2 to TRBJ1-6; D remains ambiguous. The CDR3 has 16 amino acids. Trimming took off 0 bases at V and 4 bases at J, with 10 bases between the two ends. Germline lookup yields CDR1 LGHNA and CDR2 YNFKEQ. The CDR3 DNA reads TGTGCCAGCAGCCAAGATTGGAACAGATATAATTCACCCCTCCACTTT. Protein: CASSQDWNRYNSPLHF.

J is TRBJ2-1 and V is TRBV18; tentatively, D is TRBD2 (7 bases). V was trimmed by 3 bases and J by 0 bases, leaving 18 bases between them. Germline CDR1 KGHSH, CDR2 LQKENI. The CDR3 sequence is 18 residues long. This chain's CDR3 is CASSPYTVGGGSYNEQFF. The CDR3 bases are TGTGCCAGCTCACCTTATACGGTGGGAGGGGGCTCCTACAATGAGCAGTTCTTC.

The chain uses TRBV3-1 (or the pseudogene TRBV3-2) and TRBJ2-3, with D possibly TRBD2 on 5 matching bases. The V gene's germline CDR1 is LGHDT and CDR2 YNNKEL (reference sequence). The CDR3 spans 17 residues. With 4 bases removed from V and 1 base from J, the gap between germline ends came to 18 bases. CDR3 region: CASSPTRSTSGTDTQYF. CDR3 sequence (DNA): TGTGCCAGCAGCCCAACTAGGAGCACCTCGGGCACAGATACGCAGTATTTT.

The chain employs TRBV4-3 and TRBJ2-2, with D unresolved. Trimming left V 3 bases short and J 4 bases short, with 27 bases between. From germline, CDR1 is LGHNA and CDR2 YSLEER. The CDR3 sequence is 20 residues long. CDR3 bases: TGCGCCAGCAGCCACACCCCGATAGAGATAAAGCAGGCCTCCACCGGGGAGCTGTTTTTT. The encoded protein is CASSHTPIEIKQASTGELFF.

This chain links TRBV5-1 with TRBJ1-2, with D maybe TRBD1 (5 bases). CDR3 length equals 13 residues. CDR1 SGHRS and CDR2 YFSETQ come from the germline V gene. V lost 2 bases, J lost 5 bases, and 10 bases lay in between. Here the CDR3 reads CASSFDRVYGYTF. CDR3 DNA sequence: TGCGCCAGCAGCTTCGACAGAGTTTATGGCTACACCTTC. Complete variable domain (other parts from reference TRBV5-1 and TRBJ1-2): KAGVTQTPRYLIKTRGQQVTLSCSPISGHRSVSWYQQTPGQGLQFLFEYFSETQRNKGNFPGRFSGRQFSNSRSEMNVSTLELGDSALYLCASSFDRVYGYTFGSGTRLTVV.

V and J are TRBV3-1 (or the pseudogene TRBV3-2) and TRBJ2-1; 7 bases match TRBD1. The CDR3 runs 16 residues. CDR1 and CDR2 (germline): LGHDT, YNNKEL (reference sequence). V lost 5 bases and J lost 7; bases outside the gene matches: 14. The CDR3 protein is CASSALPGQHLNEQFF. The CDR3, as DNA: TGTGCCAGCAGCGCTCTACCGGGACAGCACCTTAATGAGCAGTTCTTC.

This sequence joins TRBV5-4 and TRBJ1-1; TRBD1 is a possible D gene (6 bases). CDR1 and CDR2 from the germline V gene are SGHNT and YYREEE (reference sequence). Between the trimmed V and J ends, which lost 0 bases and 6 bases, there was a span of 6 bases. The CDR3 length is 12 residues. CDR3 in DNA: TGTGCCAGCAGCTTGGGGGGGCCTGAAGCTTTCTTT. It specifies CASSLGGPEAFF.

The rearrangement joins TRBV24-1 to TRBJ2-3, with 11 nucleotides matching TRBD2. The CDR3 runs 14 residues. Trimming took 7 bases from V and 5 from J; bases not matched to a gene: 4. The germline CDR1 and CDR2 sequences are KGHDR and SFDVKD. DNA for the CDR3: TGTGCCACCAGGAATAGCGGGGGGGAAGATACGCAGTATTTT. The encoded protein is CATRNSGGEDTQYF.

This clone turned up a few times. This chain joins TRBV3-1 (or the pseudogene TRBV3-2) and TRBJ1-2, with a weak D call TRBD1 (5 bases). Trimming pared 5 bases from V and 3 bases from J, leaving 10 bases between. The CDR3 has 13 amino acids. Per the germline V gene, CDR1 is LGHDT and CDR2 is YNNKEL (reference sequence). The chain's CDR3 is CASSAGIDYGYTF. The DNA for the CDR3 is TGTGCCAGCAGCGCAGGGATAGACTATGGCTACACCTTC.

The count of this clone is one. The chain joins TRBV28 to TRBJ2-7; 13 bases fit TRBD2. Germline CDR1 MDHEN, CDR2 SYDVKM. The V and J ends lost 6 bases and 7 bases, in that order; junction bases with no gene match: 12. CDR3 length: 16 residues. CDR3 in amino acids: CASSAWTSGSFGEQYF. CDR3 nucleotide sequence: TGTGCCAGCAGCGCCTGGACTAGCGGGAGTTTTGGGGAGCAGTACTTC.

CDR3 sequence reads: CASRGHYGYTF. The CDR3 coding sequence is TGTGCCAGCCGGGGACATTATGGCTACACCTTC. The chain recombines TRBV2 with TRBJ1-2; tentative D call: TRBD1 (6 bases). This CDR3 is 11 amino acids long. CDR1 SNHLY and CDR2 FYNNEI come from the germline V gene. Trimming took 8 bases from V and 5 from J, leaving 9 bases between them.

This chain uses TRBV27 with TRBJ2-7, with 9 bases matching TRBD1. The germline gives CDR1 MNHEY, CDR2 SMNVEV (reference sequence). The trim removed 1 base at V and 1 base at J, leaving 8 bases unmatched. This CDR3 has 17 amino acids. The CDR3 DNA reads TGTGCCAGCAGTTTATTGGGGACCGGGACAGGGTCCTACGAGCAGTACTTC. Its protein product is CASSLLGTGTGSYEQYF.

This clone was observed a handful of times. The chain employs TRBV6-2 or TRBV6-3 and TRBJ2-5; the match to TRBD1 covers 8 bases. The germline V gene encodes CDR1 MNHEY and CDR2 SVGEGT. The CDR3 is 15 amino acids. The V segment lost 2 bases and the J segment 2 bases; nucleotides outside the gene matches: 4. The DNA of the CDR3 is TGTGCCAGCAGTTACCCGAGGACAGGGCAAGAGACCCAGTACTTC. Translating it yields CASSYPRTGQETQYF.

This chain connects TRBV28 to TRBJ2-7; 7 positions agree with TRBD1. The germline V gene has CDR1 MDHEN and CDR2 SYDVKM. There are 15 residues in the CDR3. V lost 5 bases to trimming and J lost 2 bases; unmatched junction nucleotides: 9. The CDR3 loop is CASSPTETGTYEQYF. As DNA, the CDR3 is TGTGCCAGCAGTCCGACAGAGACAGGGACCTACGAGCAGTACTTC.

The chain recombines TRBV3-1 (or the pseudogene TRBV3-2) with TRBJ1-1; D unclear. This CDR3 region has 16 residues. CDR1 and CDR2 (germline): LGHDT, YNNKEL (reference sequence). V lost 1 base, J lost 2 bases, and 14 bases lay in between. The CDR3 DNA reads as TGTGCCAGCAGCCAAGCAGGAGCGGAGACAAACACTGAAGCTTTCTTT. This encodes CASSQAGAETNTEAFF.

The V and J genes are TRBV30 and TRBJ1-6, with 7 nucleotides matching TRBD1. From germline, CDR1 is GTSNPN and CDR2 SVGIG (reference sequence). The CDR3 has 16 amino acids. The V segment lost 1 base and the J segment 7 bases; nucleotides outside the gene matches: 10. The CDR3 DNA reads TGTGCCTGGAGTGGTCAGTTACCAGGGGGGAATTCACCCCTCCACTTT. Residues: CAWSGQLPGGNSPLHF.

This clone came up a few times. The chain is built from TRBV28 and TRBJ1-2; tentative D call: TRBD1 (5 bases). The V and J ends lost 3 bases and 6 bases respectively, with 17 bases between them. The CDR3 length is 15 residues. Germline assignment: CDR1 MDHEN and CDR2 SYDVKM. DNA of the CDR3: TGTGCCAGCAGTTTGGCCCAAGGGGCACCCAATGGCTACACCTTC. This encodes CASSLAQGAPNGYTF.

V usage is TRBV29-1 and J usage is TRBJ1-1; maybe TRBD1 (6 bases). The CDR3 loop spans 14 amino acids. The V gene's germline CDR1 is SQVTM and CDR2 ANQGSEA. V was cut by 4 bases and J by 5 bases, with 17 bases left in between. CDR3 region: CSVGGGAINTEAFF. The CDR3 DNA reads as TGCAGCGTTGGTGGGGGGGCCATTAATACTGAAGCTTTCTTT. Complete variable domain (other parts from reference TRBV29-1 and TRBJ1-1): SAVISQKPSRDICQRGTSLTIQCQVDSQVTMMFWYRQQPGQSLTLIATANQGSEATYESGFVIDKFPISRPNLTFSTLTVSNMSPEDSSIYLCSVGGGAINTEAFFGQGTRLTVV.

The chain carries TRBV13 and TRBJ2-4; D call uncertain. The V end was cut by 4 bases, the J end by 0 bases, with 7 bases between. The germline V gene encodes CDR1 PRHDT and CDR2 FYEKMQ (reference sequence). CDR3 size: 14 residues. CDR3 protein: CASSSSLAKNIQYF. The CDR3 DNA follows: TGTGCCAGCAGCTCGAGCCTAGCCAAAAACATTCAGTACTTC.

V usage is TRBV21-1 and J usage is TRBJ2-2; TRBD2 reflects the table's D call only, with no check against the DNA. TRBV21-1 is shown as a pseudogene. The CDR3 length is 17 residues. The CDR3 coding sequence is TGTGCCAGCAGCTTAGGGGATGAGGGAGGTAGCACCGGGGAGCTGTTTTTT. Protein sequence: CASSLGDEGGSTGELFF.

The genes are TRBV7-9 and TRBJ1-1, with D tentatively TRBD1 (5 bases). Trimming stripped 5 bases from V and 11 bases from J, with 15 bases between. Germline V gene lookup returns CDR1 SEHNR and CDR2 FQNEAQ (reference sequence). There are 12 residues in the CDR3. The CDR3 loop is CASSRGGTVAFF. DNA for the CDR3: TGTGCCAGCAGCCGAGGCGGGACCGTGGCTTTCTTT.

CDR3 DNA: TGTGCCAGCAGCAGCCTAGCGGGAGTGGCCAAAAACATTCAGTACTTC. It specifies CASSSLAGVAKNIQYF. This sequence joins TRBV7-2 and TRBJ2-4; 10 nucleotides agree with TRBD2. In germline, CDR1 is SGHTA, CDR2 FQGNSA. This CDR3 is 16 amino acids long. The junction had 5 bases not matched to a gene; V was cut back by 5 bases and J by 1 base.

This chain uses TRBV3-1 (or the pseudogene TRBV3-2) with TRBJ1-1; D perhaps matches TRBD1 (5 bases). CDR1 is LGHDT and CDR2 is YNNKEL in the germline V gene (reference sequence). The V gene lost 6 bases and the J gene lost 0 bases, with 11 bases spanning the gap. CDR3 length equals 14 residues. The CDR3 sequence: CASRWGSMNTEAFF. CDR3 sequence (DNA): TGTGCCAGCAGGTGGGGCAGTATGAACACTGAAGCTTTCTTT.

In regard to this clone: The junction departs from the called germline gene at one end, perhaps through a read error. V is TRBV7-7 and J is TRBJ2-1; D gene unclear. Looked up from germline, CDR1 is SSHAT and CDR2 is FNYEAQ (reference sequence). The length of the CDR3 is 13 residues. CDR3 sequence (DNA): TGTGCTAGCAGCTTAGTCGCCTACGATGAGCAGTTCTTC. Amino acid sequence: CASSLVAYDEQFF. The full variable domain, completed using reference TRBV7-7 and TRBJ2-1, is GAGVSQSPRYKVTKRGQDVTLRCDPISSHATLYWYQQALGQGPEFLTYFNYEAQPDKSGLPSDRFSAERPEGSISTLTIQRTEQRDSAMYRCASSLVAYDEQFFGPGTRLTVL.